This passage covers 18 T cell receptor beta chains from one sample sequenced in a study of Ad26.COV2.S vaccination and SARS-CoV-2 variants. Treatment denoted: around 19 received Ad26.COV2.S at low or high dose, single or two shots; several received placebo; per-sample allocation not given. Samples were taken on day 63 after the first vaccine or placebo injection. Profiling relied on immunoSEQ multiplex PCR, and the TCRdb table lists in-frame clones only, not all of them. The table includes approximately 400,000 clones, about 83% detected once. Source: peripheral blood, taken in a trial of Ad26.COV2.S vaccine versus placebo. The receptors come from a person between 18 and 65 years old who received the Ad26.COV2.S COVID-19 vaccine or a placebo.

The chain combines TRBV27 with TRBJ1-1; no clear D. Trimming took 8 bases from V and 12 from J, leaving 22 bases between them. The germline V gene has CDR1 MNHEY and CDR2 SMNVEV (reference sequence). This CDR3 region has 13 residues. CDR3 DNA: TGTGCCAGCGGTAGGTCGTCGATTCACGGGACTTTCTTT. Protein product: CASGRSSIHGTFF.

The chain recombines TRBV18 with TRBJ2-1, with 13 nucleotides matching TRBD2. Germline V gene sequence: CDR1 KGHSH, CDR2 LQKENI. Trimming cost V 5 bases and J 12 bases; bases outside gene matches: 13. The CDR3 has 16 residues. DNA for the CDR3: TGTGCCAGCTCAATAAGAACTAGCGGGAGGGCCTTTGGGCAGTTCTTC. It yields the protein CASSIRTSGRAFGQFF. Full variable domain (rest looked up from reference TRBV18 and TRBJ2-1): NAGVMQNPRHLVRRRGQEARLRCSPMKGHSHVYWYRQLPEEGLKFMVYLQKENIIDESGMPKERFSAEFPKEGPSILRIQQVVRGDSAAYFCASSIRTSGRAFGQFFGPGTRLTVL.

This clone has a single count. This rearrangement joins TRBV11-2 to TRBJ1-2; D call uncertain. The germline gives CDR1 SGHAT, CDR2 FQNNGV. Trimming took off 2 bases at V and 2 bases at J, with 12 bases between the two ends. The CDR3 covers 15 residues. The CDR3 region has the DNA TGTGCCAGCAGCTTAAACGGGCGGGTCAACTATGGCTACACCTTC. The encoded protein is CASSLNGRVNYGYTF.

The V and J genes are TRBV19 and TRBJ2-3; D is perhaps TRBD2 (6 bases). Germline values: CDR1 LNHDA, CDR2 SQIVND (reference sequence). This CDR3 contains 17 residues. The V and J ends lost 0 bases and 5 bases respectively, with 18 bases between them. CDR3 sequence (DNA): TGTGCCAGTAGTATAGACCCTCGGCGTCTGGGAGGAGATACGCAGTATTTT. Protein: CASSIDPRRLGGDTQYF.

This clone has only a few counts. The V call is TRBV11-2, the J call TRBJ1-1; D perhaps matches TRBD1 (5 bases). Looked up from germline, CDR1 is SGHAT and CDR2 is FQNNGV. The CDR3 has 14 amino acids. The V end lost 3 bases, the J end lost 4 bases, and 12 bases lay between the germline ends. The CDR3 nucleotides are TGTGCCAGCAGCTTTGGGGGTTGGACCACTGAAGCTTTCTTT. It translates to CASSFGGWTTEAFF.

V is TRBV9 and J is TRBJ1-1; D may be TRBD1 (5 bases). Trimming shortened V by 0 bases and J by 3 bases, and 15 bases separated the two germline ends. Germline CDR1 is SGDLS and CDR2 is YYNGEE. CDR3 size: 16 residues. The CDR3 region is CASSVATTGGDTEAFF. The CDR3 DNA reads TGTGCCAGCAGCGTAGCTACCACAGGCGGGGACACTGAAGCTTTCTTT.

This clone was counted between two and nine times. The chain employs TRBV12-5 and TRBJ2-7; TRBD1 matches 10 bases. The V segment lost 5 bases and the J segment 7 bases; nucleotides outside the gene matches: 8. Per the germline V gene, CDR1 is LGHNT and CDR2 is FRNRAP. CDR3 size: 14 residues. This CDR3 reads CASGRQGAVGEQYF. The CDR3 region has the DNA TGTGCTAGTGGTCGACAGGGGGCGGTTGGGGAGCAGTACTTC. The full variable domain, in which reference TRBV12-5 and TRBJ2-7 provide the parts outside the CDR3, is DARVTQTPRHKVTEMGQEVTMRCQPILGHNTVFWYRQTMMQGLELLAYFRNRAPLDDSGMPKDRFSAEMPDATLATLKIQPSEPRDSAVYFCASGRQGAVGEQYFGPGTRLTVT.

CDR3 coding DNA: TGTGCCAGCAGCCAGAGGGTGTACGGGGAGCTGTTTTTT. Protein: CASSQRVYGELFF. V usage is TRBV4-2 and J usage is TRBJ2-2, with a possible D match to TRBD2 (5 bases). Germline V gene sequence: CDR1 LGHNA, CDR2 YNFKEQ. The ends were cut back, 3 bases at V and 7 bases at J, with 9 bases in the middle. The CDR3 consists of 13 residues.

CDR3 loop: CASSRTSSPNGYNEQFF. The CDR3 DNA is TGTGCCAGCAGCCGTACGAGTAGCCCCAATGGCTACAATGAGCAGTTCTTC. The chain employs TRBV3-1 (or the pseudogene TRBV3-2) and TRBJ2-1, with D uncertain. The CDR3 extends over 17 amino acids. Germline CDR1 reads LGHDT; CDR2 reads YNNKEL (reference sequence). Trimming took 4 bases from V and 3 from J, leaving 19 bases between them.

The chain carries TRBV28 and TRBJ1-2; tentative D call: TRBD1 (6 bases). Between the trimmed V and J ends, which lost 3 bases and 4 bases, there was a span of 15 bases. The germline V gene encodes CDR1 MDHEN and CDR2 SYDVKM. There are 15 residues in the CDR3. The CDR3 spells CASSFVDPRGYGYTF. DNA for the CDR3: TGTGCCAGCAGTTTCGTAGACCCCAGGGGCTATGGCTACACCTTC.

CDR3 sequence reads: CASSLAPRTGPNYEQYF. CDR3 DNA sequence: TGCGCCAGCAGCTTGGCCCCTAGGACAGGTCCAAACTACGAGCAGTACTTC. This sequence joins TRBV5-1 and TRBJ2-7, with 7 bases matching TRBD1. Per germline, CDR1 SGHRS and CDR2 YFSETQ. The V gene end was trimmed by 0 bases and the J gene end by 3 bases; junction bases not matched to a gene: 12. The CDR3 has 17 residues. The whole variable domain, filled in from reference TRBV5-1 and TRBJ2-7, reads KAGVTQTPRYLIKTRGQQVTLSCSPISGHRSVSWYQQTPGQGLQFLFEYFSETQRNKGNFPGRFSGRQFSNSRSEMNVSTLELGDSALYLCASSLAPRTGPNYEQYFGPGTRLTVT.

In DNA, the CDR3 is TGTGCCAGCAGGTACACGGGGGAGGGCCTCTACGAGCAGTACTTC. Protein product: CASRYTGEGLYEQYF. The chain uses TRBV6-5 and TRBJ2-7, with 7 bases that match TRBD2. The trim removed 6 bases at V and 3 bases at J, leaving 11 bases unmatched. Germline V CDR1 and CDR2: MNHEY, SVGAGI. The CDR3 has 15 residues.

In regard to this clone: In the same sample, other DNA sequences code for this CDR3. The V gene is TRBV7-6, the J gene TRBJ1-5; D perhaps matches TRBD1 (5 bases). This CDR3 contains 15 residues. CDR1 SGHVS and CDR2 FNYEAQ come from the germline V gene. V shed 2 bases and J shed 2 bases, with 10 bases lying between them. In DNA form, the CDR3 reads TGTGCCAGCAGCTTATCCGGGGGGGGCAATCAGCCCCAGCATTTT. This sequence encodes CASSLSGGGNQPQHF.

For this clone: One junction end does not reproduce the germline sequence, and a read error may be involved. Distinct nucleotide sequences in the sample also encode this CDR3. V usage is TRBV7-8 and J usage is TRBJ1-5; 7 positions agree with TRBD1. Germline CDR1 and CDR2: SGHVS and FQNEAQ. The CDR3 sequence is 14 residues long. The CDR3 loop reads CASSLGQPNQPQHF. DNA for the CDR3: TGTGCCAGCAGCTTGGGACAGCCAAATCAGCCTCAGCATTTT.

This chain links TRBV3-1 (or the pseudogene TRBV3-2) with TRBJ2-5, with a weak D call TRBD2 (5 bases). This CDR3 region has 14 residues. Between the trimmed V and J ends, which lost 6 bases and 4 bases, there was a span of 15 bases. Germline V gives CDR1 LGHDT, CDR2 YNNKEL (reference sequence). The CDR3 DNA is TGTGCCAGCAGGAGAGCGACGGCGGGAGAGACCCAGTACTTC. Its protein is CASRRATAGETQYF.

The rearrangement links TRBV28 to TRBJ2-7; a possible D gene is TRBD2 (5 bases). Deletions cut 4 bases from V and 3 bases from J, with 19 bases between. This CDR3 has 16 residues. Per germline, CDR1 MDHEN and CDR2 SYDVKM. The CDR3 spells CASSSISGLGIYEQYF. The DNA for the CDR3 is TGTGCCAGCAGTTCGATCTCCGGACTGGGAATCTACGAGCAGTACTTC.

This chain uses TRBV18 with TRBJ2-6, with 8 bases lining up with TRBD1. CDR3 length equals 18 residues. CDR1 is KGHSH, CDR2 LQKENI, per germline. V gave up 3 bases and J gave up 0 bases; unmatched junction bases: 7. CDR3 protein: CASSPRQGSGSGANVLTF. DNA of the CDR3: TGTGCCAGCTCACCCCGACAGGGGAGTGGCTCTGGGGCCAACGTCCTGACTTTC. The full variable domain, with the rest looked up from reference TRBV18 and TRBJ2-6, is NAGVMQNPRHLVRRRGQEARLRCSPMKGHSHVYWYRQLPEEGLKFMVYLQKENIIDESGMPKERFSAEFPKEGPSILRIQQVVRGDSAAYFCASSPRQGSGSGANVLTFGAGSRLTVL.

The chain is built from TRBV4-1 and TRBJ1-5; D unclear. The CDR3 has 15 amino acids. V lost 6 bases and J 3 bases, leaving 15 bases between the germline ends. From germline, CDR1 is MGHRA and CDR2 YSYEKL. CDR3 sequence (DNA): TGCGCCAGCAGGCCTAGTCCCGTGGACAATCAGCCCCAGCATTTT. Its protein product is CASRPSPVDNQPQHF.